Sequencing of this T cell receptor beta chain was carried out in a study of blood T cell repertoires in COVID-19. Study overall: Samples representing acute and convalescent COVID-19 were sourced from the United States, Italy and Spain. The analysed material was cDNA or gDNA that came from T cells, B-cell-depleted T cells, or PBMCs.

The germline V gene encodes CDR1 GTSNPN and CDR2 SVGIG (reference sequence). V was clipped by 2 bases and J by 5 bases, with 12 bases between them. There are 13 residues in the CDR3. Methods used by the authors: Estimation of nucleated cell counts relied on the amplification of reference gene primers. Repertoires were generated with immunoSEQ multiplex PCR, while TCRdb's copy carries only in-frame clones and drops some. That table furnishes V, J and clone size, whereas the DNA furnished D and trimming. The sample has 95,000 to 100,000 clones, around 84% seen once. The rearrangement joins TRBV30 to TRBJ1-2, with D possibly TRBD1 on 6 matching bases. This receptor was taken from a woman in her seventies with active or convalescent COVID-19. Sequences were obtained from peripheral blood. CDR3 in amino acids: CAWSRRQDYGYTF. In nucleotides, the CDR3 is TGTGCCTGGAGTCGACGACAGGATTATGGCTACACCTTC.